Listed below are T cell receptor beta chains from one sample, sequenced in a study of cytomegalovirus exposure and HLA in healthy donors. This table comes from immunoSEQ multiplex PCR, and its TCRdb copy is limited to in-frame clones, with some not included. The sample includes roughly 77,000 clones, roughly a tenth seen only once; the top ten take around 25%. The material sequenced was PBMCs. All receptors derive from a man in his sixties in good health and CMV-seropositive. Both conserved end residues are part of each CDR3. Fields, in order: clone size, D gene, J gene, V gene, CDR3 DNA, CDR3 protein. The D gene is left open where the match is weak. Clone sizes are given selectively: once, few, many, or a class where the clone is expanded.

>.|TRBD2|TRBJ2-3|TRBV4-1
TGCGCCAGCAGCCTAATCACTAGCGGCACAGATACGCAGTATTTT
CASSLITSGTDTQYF
>.|TRBD1|TRBJ1-6|TRBV7-2
TGTGCCAGAGGTCAGGGGGCGTGGAATTCACCCCTCCACTTT
CARGQGAWNSPLHF
>few|.|TRBJ1-1|TRBV5-1
TGCGCCAGCAGCTTGGAAGGTAGCTTTTTAACCACTGAAGCTTTCTTT
CASSLEGSFLTTEAFF
>few|TRBD1|TRBJ1-4|TRBV28
TGTGCCAGCAGTTTCCCTGACAGGGATGAAAAACTGTTTTTT
CASSFPDRDEKLFF
>few|TRBD1|TRBJ2-5|TRBV10-3
TGTGCCATCAGTGGGACAGGGGGAGAGACCCAGTACTTC
CAISGTGGETQYF
>.|.|TRBJ2-3|TRBV27
TGTGCCAGCGGACGGGGGGATACGCAGTATTTT
CASGRGDTQYF
>few|TRBD1|TRBJ1-2|TRBV10-3
TGTGCCATCAGTGCTGGGACAGGGGATGGCTACACCTTC
CAISAGTGDGYTF
>few|.|TRBJ2-2|TRBV2
TGTGCCAGACGGGGCACCGGGGAGCTGTTTTTT
CARRGTGELFF
>few|.|TRBJ1-1|TRBV6-5
TGTGCCAGCAGTACCTTAGCGGGGACTGAAGCTTTCTTT
CASSTLAGTEAFF
>few|.|TRBJ1-4|TRBV7-2
TGTGCCAGCAGCCGGACAGCAACTAATGAAAAACTGTTTTTT
CASSRTATNEKLFF
>medium-sized|TRBD1|TRBJ2-3|TRBV5-4
TGTGCCAGCAGTTTGGAGAATACAGGGGCAGATACGCAGTATTTT
CASSLENTGADTQYF
>.|TRBD2|TRBJ2-7|TRBV30
TGTGCCTGGAGTCGGGGGGGGGCTTCCTACGAGCAGTACTTC
CAWSRGGASYEQYF
>.|.|TRBJ1-1|TRBV19
TGTGCCGTAGGGGCCGGTCTCTCGGGCACTGAAGCTTTCTTT
CAVGAGLSGTEAFF
>.|TRBD2|TRBJ2-1|TRBV7-2
TGTGCCAGCAGCCCTCGACTAGCGGTAAATGAGCAGTTCTTC
CASSPRLAVNEQFF
>few|.|TRBJ2-2|TRBV9
TGTGCCAGCAGCCCCCGGACAGCGAACACCGGGGAGCTGTTTTTT
CASSPRTANTGELFF
>few|TRBD1|TRBJ2-2|TRBV30
TGTGCCTGGCAGGGGGCTGGCGGGGAGCTGTTTTTT
CAWQGAGGELFF
>few|.|TRBJ2-1|TRBV7-9
TGTGCCAGCAGCAAAGGACAGACTTACGAGCAGTTCTTC
CASSKGQTYEQFF
>few|TRBD1|TRBJ2-4|TRBV28
TGTGCCAGCAGTTTCCCACAGGGGGCTAACATTCAGTACTTC
CASSFPQGANIQYF
>few|.|TRBJ2-2|TRBV19
TGTGCCAGTGGTAGGAGGGCGGGTCAGCCGAACACCGGGGAGCTGTTTTTT
CASGRRAGQPNTGELFF
>.|TRBD2|TRBJ2-1|TRBV5-6
TGTGCCAGCAGCTTGACCCTAGCGGGAGGGCCAAGCTCCTACAATGAGCAGTTCTTC
CASSLTLAGGPSSYNEQFF
>.|TRBD2|TRBJ2-5|TRBV27
TGTGCCAGCAGTCTACTAGCGGGAGAAGAGACCCAGTACTTC
CASSLLAGEETQYF
>.|.|TRBJ1-1|TRBV19
TGTGCCAGTATGGGCAGGGACACTGAAGCTTTCTTT
CASMGRDTEAFF
>.|TRBD2|TRBJ2-1|TRBV7-8
TGTGCCAGCAGCTTAGCGTACAGCGGGAGGGACTACAATGAGCAGTTCTTC
CASSLAYSGRDYNEQFF
>.|.|TRBJ2-5|TRBV7-6
TGTGCCAGCAGCTTAGGAGCGGGTGGTTTGCGGGTGATAGAAGAGACCCAGTACTTC
CASSLGAGGLRVIEETQYF
>.|.|TRBJ1-1|TRBV6-4
TGTGCCAGCAGCGCGCCCGCGGCTGCGGAAGCTTTCTTT
CASSAPAAAEAFF
>many|.|TRBJ2-1|TRBV6-5
TGTGCCAGCAGTTTGAGGAATGAGCAGTTCTTC
CASSLRNEQFF
>.|.|TRBJ2-1|TRBV7-3
TGTGCCAGCAGCTTAACGGAGGGCCATTGGGATGAGCAGTTCTTC
CASSLTEGHWDEQFF
>.|.|TRBJ1-5|TRBV30
TGTCCCTTAAATCAGCCCCAGCATTTT
CPLNQPQHF
>few|TRBD2|TRBJ2-3|TRBV2
TGTGCCAGCAGGTGGACTAGCGGGGGGCCAGATACGCAGTATTTT
CASRWTSGGPDTQYF
>.|.|TRBJ1-1|TRBV28
TGTGCCAGCAGTTTAACCAGGATTGCTTTCTTT
CASSLTRIAFF
>.|TRBD1|TRBJ2-3|TRBV29-1
TGCAGCGGGGGACAGGGGGCCGGAGATACGCAGTATTTT
CSGGQGAGDTQYF
>few|.|TRBJ2-3|TRBV9
TGTGCCAGCAGCCTTGGTGGGCATAAAGATACGCAGTATTTT
CASSLGGHKDTQYF
>.|.|TRBJ2-1|TRBV6-6
TGTGCCAGCAGTCGACGACAGGTTACGAATGAGCAGTTCTTC
CASSRRQVTNEQFF
>few|.|TRBJ1-1|TRBV10-3
TGTGCCATCAGTGACGTTAGTGGGAACACTGAAGCTTTCTTT
CAISDVSGNTEAFF
>few|TRBD2|TRBJ2-5|TRBV9
TGTGCCAGCAGCGGAATCGGACTAGCGGGCAGAGAGACCCAGTACTTC
CASSGIGLAGRETQYF
>few|.|TRBJ1-5|TRBV18
TGTGCCAGCTCCCAGGGGACCGATCAGCCCCAGCATTTT
CASSQGTDQPQHF
>few|.|TRBJ1-2|TRBV7-3
TGTGCCAGCAGCTTATCGGACAGAGATGGCTACACCTTC
CASSLSDRDGYTF
>.|.|TRBJ2-3|TRBV2
TGTGCCAGCAGTTCCTTGAGGGCCACAGATACGCAGTATTTT
CASSSLRATDTQYF
>few|TRBD1|TRBJ1-2|TRBV2
TGTGCCAGCACATCAGGGACAGCGGCGGGCGGCTACACCTTC
CASTSGTAAGGYTF
>.|.|TRBJ1-2|TRBV6-1
TGTGCCAGCAGTCCCGATATACTCGGGGACTATGGCTACACCTTC
CASSPDILGDYGYTF
>few|.|TRBJ2-1|TRBV28
TGTGCCAGCAGTTTAGTGAGTAGCGTTGACAATGAGCAGTTCTTC
CASSLVSSVDNEQFF
>.|TRBD1|TRBJ1-3|TRBV5-1
TGCGCCAGCAGCTTGGACAGGGGGCGAGGAAACACCATATATTTT
CASSLDRGRGNTIYF
>few|TRBD1|TRBJ1-5|TRBV5-1
TGCGCCAGCAGCTTAGGGGGCTATAGCAATCAGCCCCAGCATTTT
CASSLGGYSNQPQHF
>.|TRBD1|TRBJ2-1|TRBV9
TGTGCCAGCAGCCAGGGACAGCTAACCGGCAATGAGCAGTTCTTC
CASSQGQLTGNEQFF
>.|.|TRBJ1-4|TRBV30
TGTGCCTGGAGTTCGGGGGCAACTAATGAAAAACTGTTTTTT
CAWSSGATNEKLFF
>few|TRBD1|TRBJ2-5|TRBV4-1
TGCGCCAGCAGCGACCCCGGGACAGGGGAAGAGACCCAGTACTTC
CASSDPGTGEETQYF